This paragraph covers one T cell receptor (beta chain) sequence. The sample originates from a study of blood T cell repertoires in COVID-19. In the original analysis: Reference gene primer amplification in the assay estimated nucleated cell counts. Clones were sequenced by immunoSEQ multiplex PCR, and TCRdb holds only the in-frame ones, with some missing. For V, J and clone size, that table is used; D and trimming come from the DNA. The sample records around 260,000 clones, 90% being singletons. Germline V CDR1 and CDR2: LNHDA, SQIVND (reference sequence). This CDR3 has 17 amino acids. V was trimmed by 0 bases and J by 1 base, leaving 13 bases between them.

What was sequenced was PBMCs or T cells enriched from blood (not recorded which). V and J are TRBV19 and TRBJ1-5; D perhaps matches TRBD1 (6 bases). The TCR comes from a woman in her twenties or thirties who had recovered from COVID-19. This CDR3 is CASSIDRQVGSNQPQHF. The CDR3 DNA reads as TGTGCCAGTAGTATAGACCGACAGGTGGGGAGCAATCAGCCCCAGCATTTT.